These 11 T cell receptor beta chains were all obtained from the same sample, sequenced in a study of somatic mutations in cytotoxic T cells in rheumatoid arthritis. Clones were sequenced by immunoSEQ multiplex PCR, and TCRdb holds only the in-frame ones, with some missing. The sample contains roughly 20,000 clones, more than 70% of which appear only once. Material for sequencing was CD8+ T cells sorted from blood. These receptors were collected from an adult with rheumatoid arthritis.

V usage is TRBV27 and J usage is TRBJ2-7, with 11 bases lining up with TRBD2. V shed 5 bases and J 2 bases; nucleotides not matched to a gene: 2. The CDR3 totals 14 residues. The V gene's germline CDR1 is MNHEY and CDR2 SMNVEV (reference sequence). CDR3: CASSVSGGAYEQYF. The CDR3 DNA is TGTGCCAGCAGTGTTAGCGGGGGGGCCTACGAGCAGTACTTC.

The chain carries TRBV9 and TRBJ2-5; D possibly corresponds to TRBD2 (5 bases). This CDR3 spans 14 amino acids. V lost 4 bases and J 5 bases, leaving 15 bases between the germline ends. Germline assignment: CDR1 SGDLS and CDR2 YYNGEE. This CDR3 reads CASSPSNSLETQYF. For the CDR3, the DNA is TGTGCCAGCAGCCCTAGCAATTCCTTGGAGACCCAGTACTTC.

The DNA of the CDR3 is TGTGCCAGCAGTGAAGTTTTTGAGCAGTTCTTC. This sequence encodes CASSEVFEQFF. This sequence joins TRBV25-1 and TRBJ2-1; no clear D. Germline-derived CDR1 and CDR2 are MGHDK and SYGVNS. V was shortened by 2 bases and J by 9 bases, with 5 bases between the two germline ends. This CDR3 is built from 11 residues.

The rearrangement uses TRBV7-3 and TRBJ2-5, with D perhaps matching TRBD1 (6 bases). There are 13 residues in the CDR3. Trimming shortened V by 5 bases and J by 2 bases, and 9 bases separated the two germline ends. Germline V gene sequence: CDR1 SGHTA, CDR2 FQGTGA. CDR3 residues: CASSRDNQETQYF. The CDR3 DNA reads TGTGCCAGCAGCCGGGACAATCAAGAGACCCAGTACTTC.

The V and J genes are TRBV28 and TRBJ2-7; TRBD2 is a possible D gene (6 bases). The CDR3 is 13 residues long. Germline V gene sequence: CDR1 MDHEN, CDR2 SYDVKM. Trimming shortened V by 4 bases and J by 3 bases, and 10 bases separated the two germline ends. CDR3 protein: CASSSGTLYEQYF. As DNA, the CDR3 is TGTGCCAGCAGTTCCGGGACTCTCTACGAGCAGTACTTC.

This clone was detected only a few times. The rearrangement links TRBV5-1 to TRBJ2-1; the match to TRBD2 covers 13 bases. The length of the CDR3 is 17 residues. The junction had 13 bases not matched to a gene; V was cut back by 5 bases and J by 8 bases. The V gene's germline CDR1 is SGHRS and CDR2 YFSETQ. The CDR3 sequence is CASRRRTGTSGADEQFF. CDR3 DNA: TGCGCCAGCAGACGACGGACCGGGACTAGCGGGGCCGATGAGCAGTTCTTC. Looking up the rest from reference TRBV5-1 and TRBJ2-1 gives the full variable domain: KAGVTQTPRYLIKTRGQQVTLSCSPISGHRSVSWYQQTPGQGLQFLFEYFSETQRNKGNFPGRFSGRQFSNSRSEMNVSTLELGDSALYLCASRRRTGTSGADEQFFGPGTRLTVL.

The J gene is TRBJ2-2, the V gene TRBV6-1; D unresolved. Trimming cost V 4 bases and J 5 bases, with 11 bases left between them. Germline CDR1 reads MNHNS; CDR2 reads SASEGT. This CDR3 is 14 amino acids long. The CDR3 is CASSALIETGELFF. DNA for the CDR3: TGTGCCAGCAGTGCTCTAATAGAAACCGGGGAGCTGTTTTTT.

This chain joins TRBV10-3 and TRBJ2-5, with 11 bases fitting TRBD1. CDR3 length: 15 amino acids. Germline V gene lookup returns CDR1 ENHRY and CDR2 SYGVKD. After removal of 10 bases from V and 1 base from J, the junction contained 8 bases not matched to a gene. In DNA, the CDR3 is TGTGCCACCGTCCCAGGACAGGGGGCCCAAGAGACCCAGTACTTC. Amino acid sequence: CATVPGQGAQETQYF.

This rearrangement joins TRBV7-6 to TRBJ2-2; TRBD1 or TRBD2 may be the D gene (6 bases each). The ends were cut back, 0 bases at V and 6 bases at J, with 11 bases in the middle. Germline CDR1 SGHVS, CDR2 FNYEAQ. This CDR3 spans 15 amino acids. The CDR3 sequence: CASSLARGASGELFF. The CDR3 region has the DNA TGTGCCAGCAGCTTAGCAAGGGGGGCGTCCGGGGAGCTGTTTTTT.

A few counts support this clone. The V and J genes are TRBV10-3 and TRBJ1-2; D is ambiguous. From germline, CDR1 is ENHRY and CDR2 SYGVKD. The V gene lost 6 bases and the J gene lost 5 bases, with 10 bases spanning the gap. CDR3 size: 12 residues. The DNA for the CDR3 is TGTGCCATCAGGAATGACTCTTATGGCTACACCTTC. Protein product: CAIRNDSYGYTF.

This clone was seen a few times. V is TRBV5-1 and J is TRBJ2-7; 8 bases agree with TRBD1. The CDR3 is 14 residues long. CDR1 and CDR2 (germline): SGHRS, YFSETQ. Germline trimming cut 4 bases from V and 6 bases from J; bases unmatched to any gene: 9. CDR3 in amino acids: CASSPQDRVREQYF. The CDR3 nucleotides are TGCGCCAGCAGCCCACAGGACAGGGTACGCGAGCAGTACTTC.